Below are 32 T cell receptor beta chains sequenced from a single sample in a study of cytomegalovirus exposure and HLA in healthy donors. The protocol was immunoSEQ multiplex PCR, while the TCRdb copy is restricted to in-frame clones and leaves out a portion. The table shows approximately 220,000 clones, with around 80% occurring only once. The source material was PBMCs. The receptors originated from a woman in her thirties in good health and CMV-seropositive.

This clone appeared a single time. The J gene is TRBJ2-1, the V gene TRBV2, with 13 bases lining up with TRBD2. CDR1 and CDR2 from the germline V gene are SNHLY and FYNNEI. This CDR3 spans 14 amino acids. Unmatched junction bases numbered 9, after V lost 6 bases and J lost 13 bases. CDR3 nucleotide sequence: TGTGCCAGCAGGGGGACTAGCGGGAATATTTTCCAGTTCTTC. This sequence encodes CASRGTSGNIFQFF.

The chain couples TRBV6-1 to TRBJ2-7; 7 bases fit TRBD2. V was clipped by 11 bases and J by 4 bases; unmatched bases: 17. In germline, CDR1 is MNHNS, CDR2 SASEGT. The length of the CDR3 is 15 residues. The CDR3 is CASLGGGSEFYEQYF. The CDR3 bases are TGTGCCTCCTTGGGAGGCGGGAGCGAGTTTTACGAGCAGTACTTC.

The V call is TRBV4-3, the J call TRBJ1-1; a weak D match, TRBD1 (6 bases). V dropped 2 bases and J dropped 1 base, with 8 bases sitting between them. The CDR3 covers 14 residues. The germline V gene encodes CDR1 LGHNA and CDR2 YSLEER. The CDR3 DNA follows: TGCGCCAGCAGCCAAACAGGGTGGAACACTGAAGCTTTCTTT. Translating it yields CASSQTGWNTEAFF.

The chain has TRBV25-1 and TRBJ2-1, with 12 bases aligning to TRBD2. V trimming: 5 bases; J trimming: 6 bases; junction bases outside the gene matches: 2. CDR1 MGHDK and CDR2 SYGVNS come from the germline V gene. There are 14 residues in the CDR3. The CDR3 nucleotides read TGTGCCAGCAGTTCTAGCGGGAGGGGCAATGAGCAGTTCTTC. It yields the protein CASSSSGRGNEQFF.

This clone occurred a few times. The chain is built from TRBV19 and TRBJ1-3; D is uncertain. Germline-derived CDR1 and CDR2 are LNHDA and SQIVND (reference sequence). Trimming pared 6 bases from V and 3 bases from J, leaving 9 bases between. The CDR3 covers 13 residues. CDR3 sequence (DNA): TGTGCCAGTAGCCCCCAGGTTGGAAACACCATATATTTT. It is translated as CASSPQVGNTIYF.

The J gene is TRBJ1-5, the V gene TRBV18; a weak D match, TRBD1 (6 bases). Trimming cost V 1 base and J 3 bases, with 10 bases left between them. The CDR3 contains 15 residues. Germline-derived CDR1 and CDR2 are KGHSH and LQKENI. CDR3 bases: TGTGCCAGCTCACCACGGGGGCGGAACAATCAGCCCCAGCATTTT. This translates into CASSPRGRNNQPQHF.

This clone was detected only a few times. DNA for the CDR3: TGTGCCAGCAGCCGCGGGAGAGGGGCCGGTCAGCCCCAGCATTTT. Protein product: CASSRGRGAGQPQHF. V and J are TRBV7-2 and TRBJ1-5; a possible D gene is TRBD1 (5 bases). The CDR3 is 15 amino acids. The V and J ends lost 5 bases and 6 bases respectively, with 17 bases between them. From germline, CDR1 is SGHTA and CDR2 FQGNSA.

The J gene is TRBJ2-1, the V gene TRBV4-1, with D perhaps matching TRBD2 (5 bases). Trimming shortened V by 0 bases and J by 6 bases, and 12 bases separated the two germline ends. The CDR3 sequence is 15 residues long. CDR1 and CDR2 (germline): MGHRA, YSYEKL. CDR3 sequence: CASSQDRPGINEQFF. CDR3 DNA: TGCGCCAGCAGCCAAGACAGGCCGGGAATCAATGAGCAGTTCTTC.

V gene TRBV7-9 combines with J gene TRBJ2-3; the D gene is possibly TRBD1 (6 bases). Germline V lookup: CDR1 SEHNR, CDR2 FQNEAQ (reference sequence). The CDR3 loop spans 16 amino acids. Trimming removed 3 bases from V and 2 bases from J, with 15 bases in between. In nucleotides, the CDR3 is TGTGCCAGCAGCTTGGCTGGGACATACTACACAGATACGCAGTATTTT. Translation: CASSLAGTYYTDTQYF.

CDR3 nucleotide sequence: TGTGCCAGCAGAAGGACAGGGTTCGGTGAAAAACTGTTTTTT. This gives the protein CASRRTGFGEKLFF. V gene TRBV6-5 combines with J gene TRBJ1-4; 8 bases are shared with TRBD1. Germline assignment: CDR1 MNHEY and CDR2 SVGAGI. Trimming took 6 bases from V and 7 from J; bases not matched to a gene: 7. This CDR3 is built from 14 residues.

The DNA of the CDR3 is TGTGCCAGCAGTTTCGAGTCCGGTAATGAAAAACTGTTTTTT. Residues: CASSFESGNEKLFF. The rearrangement joins TRBV28 to TRBJ1-4, with D uncertain. Germline V gene data show CDR1 as MDHEN and CDR2 as SYDVKM. V was clipped by 3 bases and J by 4 bases, with 9 bases between them. There are 14 residues in the CDR3.

The V and J genes are TRBV16 and TRBJ1-2; D remains unclear. The V gene's germline CDR1 is KGHSY and CDR2 FQNENV. This CDR3 has 12 amino acids. V lost 4 bases to trimming and J lost 4 bases, with 7 bases between them. The chain's CDR3 is CASSPDGYGYTF. CDR3 nucleotides: TGTGCCAGCAGCCCGGACGGCTATGGCTACACCTTC.

The V call is TRBV9, the J call TRBJ1-2; no reliable D call. CDR3 length: 13 residues. Trimming took 3 bases from V and 5 from J, leaving 11 bases between them. Germline lookup yields CDR1 SGDLS and CDR2 YYNGEE. The CDR3 nucleotides read TGTGCCAGCAGCGAGACAACTTTTTATGGCTACACCTTC. Residues: CASSETTFYGYTF. Together with reference TRBV9 and TRBJ1-2, the CDR3 gives the full variable domain: DSGVTQTPKHLITATGQRVTLRCSPRSGDLSVYWYQQSLDQGLQFLIQYYNGEERAKGNILERFSAQQFPDLHSELNLSSLELGDSALYFCASSETTFYGYTFGSGTRLTVV.

The chain has TRBV4-1 and TRBJ1-1; D perhaps matches TRBD1 (5 bases). The CDR3 consists of 13 residues. Trimming removed 3 bases from V and 5 bases from J, with 10 bases in between. Germline values: CDR1 MGHRA, CDR2 YSYEKL. CDR3 in DNA: TGCGCCAGCAGCCAGGGGCAGGGAACTGAAGCTTTCTTT. It codes for CASSQGQGTEAFF.

This sequence joins TRBV5-8 and TRBJ2-7, with 8 bases matching TRBD1. The CDR3 has 14 residues. V was pared by 8 bases and J by 1 base, with 8 bases of the junction left unmatched. Per germline, CDR1 SGHTS and CDR2 YDEGEE. The CDR3 region is CASRETGASYEQYF. The CDR3 nucleotides read TGTGCCAGTAGAGAGACAGGGGCTTCCTACGAGCAGTACTTC.

The rearrangement uses TRBV5-1 and TRBJ2-5; 12 bases align to TRBD2. Germline V lookup: CDR1 SGHRS, CDR2 YFSETQ. CDR3 length: 14 residues. J gave up 5 bases and V 6 bases, and 5 bases lay outside the gene matches. CDR3 sequence: CASKLTSGSETQYF. CDR3 sequence (DNA): TGCGCCAGCAAGCTGACTAGCGGGAGCGAGACCCAGTACTTC.

The rearrangement uses TRBV9 and TRBJ2-1, with 7 positions matching TRBD2. V dropped 4 bases and J dropped 8; count of bases not matched to a gene: 15. The CDR3 is 16 amino acids. Germline V gives CDR1 SGDLS, CDR2 YYNGEE. The DNA of the CDR3 is TGTGCCAGCAGCTCCACGGCGGGAGAATTCGGCGATGAGCAGTTCTTC. It specifies CASSSTAGEFGDEQFF.

This clone has just a few counts. The chain has TRBV6-7 and TRBJ1-1, with D unresolved. TRBV6-7 is annotated as an ORF whose role is uncertain. V gave up 0 bases and J gave up 5 bases, with 16 bases separating them. The CDR3 has 16 residues. This CDR3 reads CASSYSHVGRGTEAFF. The CDR3 DNA sequence: TGTGCCAGCAGTTACTCGCACGTGGGTCGCGGGACTGAAGCTTTCTTT.

The chain carries TRBV4-3 and TRBJ1-4; D might be TRBD1 (6 bases). Germline loops: CDR1 LGHNA, CDR2 YSLEER. The ends were cut back, 0 bases at V and 10 bases at J, with 18 bases in the middle. The CDR3 has 16 amino acids. The CDR3 is CASSQDLGGAGAKLFF. The CDR3 coding sequence is TGCGCCAGCAGCCAAGATCTTGGTGGAGCGGGGGCAAAACTGTTTTTT.

This clone appeared once. The chain links TRBV13 to TRBJ2-1, with D maybe TRBD2 (5 bases). Germline CDR1 PRHDT, CDR2 FYEKMQ (reference sequence). The CDR3 runs to 16 residues. V lost 2 bases and J lost 2, with 13 bases in between. CDR3 sequence: CASSLILPSPYNEQFF. The CDR3 DNA reads as TGTGCCAGCAGCTTAATCCTGCCTAGCCCCTACAATGAGCAGTTCTTC.

A single count supports this clone. The genes are TRBV30 and TRBJ2-7, with TRBD1 matching over 8 bases. The CDR3 sequence is 16 residues long. After removal of 0 bases from V and 2 bases from J, the junction contained 9 bases not matched to a gene. Germline loops: CDR1 GTSNPN, CDR2 SVGIG (reference sequence). CDR3 in amino acids: CAWSVGQGIPPYEQYF. The CDR3 nucleotides are TGTGCCTGGAGTGTCGGACAGGGTATTCCTCCCTACGAGCAGTACTTC.

The chain links TRBV5-1 to TRBJ2-2; possible D gene TRBD2, 6 bases. Germline CDR1 is SGHRS and CDR2 is YFSETQ. The CDR3 runs 14 residues. V was clipped by 5 bases and J by 5 bases, with 13 bases between them. The CDR3 bases are TGCGCCAGCAGACCCGGGACTGCGACCGGGGAGCTGTTTTTT. Its translation: CASRPGTATGELFF.

This chain connects TRBV28 to TRBJ1-2; 8 positions agree with TRBD1. V shed 2 bases, J shed 7 bases, and the junction held 6 bases outside the gene matches. There are 14 residues in the CDR3. Germline CDR1 and CDR2: MDHEN and SYDVKM. The CDR3 region is CASSLPGQVSGYTF. Here the CDR3 DNA reads TGTGCCAGCAGTTTACCGGGACAGGTTTCTGGCTACACCTTC.

This clone was recorded a few times. This chain uses TRBV14 with TRBJ1-1; no reliable D call. Trimming left V 4 bases short and J 0 bases short, with 6 bases between. CDR3 length: 13 residues. Germline lookup yields CDR1 SGHDN and CDR2 FVKESK. Here the CDR3 reads CASSPYMNTEAFF. The CDR3 DNA is TGTGCCAGCAGCCCGTATATGAACACTGAAGCTTTCTTT.

This chain joins TRBV6-1 and TRBJ2-3, with 8 bases matching TRBD2. Germline V CDR1 and CDR2: MNHNS, SASEGT. The CDR3 runs 16 residues. V was pared by 2 bases and J by 3 bases, with 7 bases of the junction left unmatched. CDR3 DNA: TGTGCCAGCAGTGAAAACACGGGAGGGCCAACAGATACGCAGTATTTT. It codes for CASSENTGGPTDTQYF.

The chain employs TRBV15 and TRBJ2-4; weak D call: TRBD2 (6 bases). Trimming shortened V by 1 base and J by 8 bases, and 18 bases separated the two germline ends. CDR1 and CDR2 (germline): LNHNV, YYDKDF (reference sequence). The CDR3 is 16 amino acids. The chain's CDR3 is CATSRGGTRGLDIQYF. In DNA form, the CDR3 reads TGTGCCACCAGCAGAGGCGGGACGAGGGGCCTTGACATTCAGTACTTC.

The genes are TRBV18 and TRBJ1-3, with TRBD1 as a possible D gene (5 bases). The CDR3 is 16 residues long. V was pared by 4 bases and J by 0 bases, with 13 bases between. Germline CDR1 KGHSH, CDR2 LQKENI. The CDR3 loop reads CASSLGTPTSGNTIYF. As DNA, the CDR3 is TGTGCCAGCTCACTGGGGACTCCCACCTCTGGAAACACCATATATTTT.

This chain connects TRBV19 to TRBJ1-5; D is unresolved. Germline V lookup: CDR1 LNHDA, CDR2 SQIVND (reference sequence). This CDR3 comprises 15 residues. V lost 8 bases and J 2 bases, leaving 16 bases between the germline ends. CDR3 nucleotides: TGTGCCAGTCAAACATACGCAGTGGGCAATCAGCCCCAGCATTTT. This translates into CASQTYAVGNQPQHF.

V is TRBV7-2 and J is TRBJ1-2; D not certain. The ends were cut back, 0 bases at V and 4 bases at J, with 12 bases in the middle. Looked up from germline, CDR1 is SGHTA and CDR2 is FQGNSA. This CDR3 contains 15 residues. The CDR3 nucleotides read TGTGCCAGCAGCTTAGCCCCCGCGGGAACCTATGGCTACACCTTC. Translation: CASSLAPAGTYGYTF.

Only a few counts were recorded for this clone. V and J are TRBV28 and TRBJ1-2; D is undetermined. Germline CDR1 reads MDHEN; CDR2 reads SYDVKM. With 5 bases removed from V and 2 bases from J, the gap between germline ends came to 6 bases. The CDR3 spans 12 residues. The CDR3 nucleotides read TGTGCCAGCAGTCTGAGAAACTATGGCTACACCTTC. Translating gives CASSLRNYGYTF.

This chain joins TRBV5-1 and TRBJ1-1, with D perhaps matching TRBD1 (5 bases). V shed 2 bases and J shed 8 bases, with 13 bases lying between them. Germline CDR1 and CDR2: SGHRS and YFSETQ. The CDR3 totals 13 residues. Here the CDR3 reads CASSLPDTQEAFF. Written as DNA, the CDR3 is TGCGCCAGCAGCTTACCGGACACGCAAGAAGCTTTCTTT.

The rearrangement joins TRBV7-9 to TRBJ1-1, with D unclear. The CDR3 covers 13 residues. Germline-derived CDR1 and CDR2 are SEHNR and FQNEAQ (reference sequence). V was pared by 2 bases and J by 0 bases, with 4 bases between. The CDR3: CASSLQVNTEAFF. In DNA, the CDR3 is TGTGCCAGCAGCTTACAAGTGAACACTGAAGCTTTCTTT.